This section outlines one T cell receptor beta chain sequence together with its context. The data originate from a study of blood T cell repertoires in COVID-19. Germline CDR1 and CDR2: ENHRY and SYGVKD. The CDR3 length is 14 residues. Trimming pared 4 bases from V and 0 bases from J, leaving 10 bases between. Original processing methods: From reference gene primer amplification, estimates of nucleated cell counts were derived. TCRdb keeps only in-frame clones here, not all; method: immunoSEQ multiplex PCR. For V, J and clone size, that table is used; D and trimming come from the DNA. The sample includes about 160,000 clones, around three quarters of them seen just once.

The chain uses TRBV10-3 and TRBJ2-7; D is possibly TRBD2 (5 bases). The source material was peripheral blood. This clonotype originated in a man aged 55 to 70 with acute or convalescent COVID-19. The DNA of the CDR3 is TGTGCCATCAGTGGTTCCGCGGGCTCCTACGAGCAGTACTTC. Encoded protein: CAISGSAGSYEQYF.